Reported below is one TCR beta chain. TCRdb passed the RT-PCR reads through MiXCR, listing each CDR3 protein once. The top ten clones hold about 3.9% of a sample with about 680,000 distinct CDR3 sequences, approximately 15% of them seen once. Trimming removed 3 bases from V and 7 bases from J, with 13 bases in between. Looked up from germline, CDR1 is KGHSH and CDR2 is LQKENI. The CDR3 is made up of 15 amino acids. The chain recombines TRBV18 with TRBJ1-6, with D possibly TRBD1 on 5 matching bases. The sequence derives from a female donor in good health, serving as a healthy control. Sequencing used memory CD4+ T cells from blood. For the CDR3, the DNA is TGTGCCAGCTCACCCGGGACGGCCTCCAATTCACCCCTCCACTTT. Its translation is CASSPGTASNSPLHF.